Below are 27 T cell receptor beta chains sequenced from a single sample in a study of Graves' ophthalmopathy and Graves' hyperthyroidism. Amplification of TCR beta CDR3 regions used RNA transcripts. After a first-round RT-PCR with HTBI primers, a second-round multiplex PCR was run. MiXCR was run by TCRdb on the multiplex PCR reads, yielding one entry per CDR3 protein. The sample records about 1.2 million distinct CDR3 sequences, 35% to 45% being singletons. The sequencing input was peripheral blood or thyroid tissue (not recorded which). The receptors were gathered from an adult man with Graves' hyperthyroidism.

This chain joins TRBV9 and TRBJ2-2, with 7 bases aligning to TRBD2. Germline CDR1 and CDR2: SGDLS and YYNGEE. The CDR3 has 15 amino acids. With V trimmed by 4 bases and J by 4 bases, 7 bases remained unmatched. In nucleotides, the CDR3 is TGTGCCAGCAGCCCCCGGACTAGGGGCACCGGGGAGCTGTTTTTT. It codes for CASSPRTRGTGELFF.

J is TRBJ1-1 and V is TRBV7-2; a weak D match, TRBD1 (5 bases). CDR3 size: 15 residues. Germline CDR1 SGHTA, CDR2 FQGNSA. The germline V and J ends were trimmed by 7 bases and 5 bases, with 20 bases remaining between them. The CDR3 here is CASTSSPGPGTEAFF. DNA for the CDR3: TGTGCCAGCACCTCATCTCCGGGACCCGGGACTGAAGCTTTCTTT.

The chain recombines TRBV4-1 with TRBJ2-7, with D tentatively TRBD1 (6 bases). The germline gives CDR1 MGHRA, CDR2 YSYEKL. The germline V and J ends were trimmed by 0 bases and 2 bases, with 11 bases remaining between them. This CDR3 contains 15 residues. The CDR3 loop reads CASSQDGRTAYEQYF. In DNA form, the CDR3 reads TGCGCCAGCAGCCAAGATGGAAGGACAGCCTACGAGCAGTACTTC.

As concerns this clonotype: A read error may explain this, as a much larger clone is one base away. The rearrangement joins TRBV24-1 to TRBJ1-2; D gene ambiguous. The CDR3 length is 13 residues. Germline values: CDR1 KGHDR, CDR2 SFDVKD. CDR3 protein: CATSDGPAYGHTF. DNA of the CDR3: TGTGCCACCAGTGACGGACCGGCGTATGGCCACACCTTC.

This clonotype was detected only a few times. The chain combines TRBV7-9 with TRBJ2-2; 13 bases agree with TRBD2. Losses at the gene ends were 10 bases for V and 5 bases for J; bases not matched to a gene: 13. Germline CDR1 is SEHNR and CDR2 is FQNEAQ (reference sequence). The CDR3 covers 17 residues. The CDR3 is CAIGPELAGGQTGELFF. CDR3 sequence (DNA): TGTGCCATCGGACCGGAACTAGCGGGAGGGCAGACCGGGGAGCTGTTTTTT.

As to this clonotype: A read error may be the cause here, since a much bigger clone is one base away. V usage is TRBV7-3 and J usage is TRBJ1-5; the match to TRBD1 covers 8 bases. Germline-derived CDR1 and CDR2 are SGHTA and FQGTGA. The CDR3 has 15 residues. In nucleotides, the CDR3 is TGTGCCAGCAGCCGAGAGACAGGGGACAATCAGCCCCAGCAGTTT. This sequence encodes CASSRETGDNQPQQF.

In its sample, this clonotype was seen many times. The J gene is TRBJ1-1, the V gene TRBV29-1, with D perhaps matching TRBD1 (6 bases). Germline V gene sequence: CDR1 SQVTM, CDR2 ANQGSEA. The CDR3 consists of 13 residues. Trimming cost V 7 bases and J 1 base, with 13 bases left between them. The CDR3 coding sequence is TGCAGCGCATACAGGGAGAAGAACACTGAAGCTTTCTTT. It specifies CSAYREKNTEAFF.

This clonotype came up many times. J is TRBJ1-2 and V is TRBV4-3; a weak D match, TRBD1 (5 bases). The CDR3 is 14 residues long. CDR1 and CDR2 (germline): LGHNA, YSLEER. Trimming stripped 5 bases from V and 7 bases from J, with 17 bases between. In nucleotides, the CDR3 is TGCGCCAGCAGCTCCGCGAGGGGCCCGCTTGGCTACACCTTC. It codes for CASSSARGPLGYTF.

V usage is TRBV6-5 and J usage is TRBJ1-1; no definite D call. The CDR3 contains 16 residues. Trimming removed 2 bases at V and 5 bases at J, with 18 bases between. From germline, CDR1 is MNHEY and CDR2 SVGAGI. CDR3 in amino acids: CASSYRGENLGTEAFF. For the CDR3, the DNA is TGTGCCAGCAGTTACCGGGGAGAAAATCTGGGAACTGAAGCTTTCTTT.

This clonotype was counted many times. The V and J genes are TRBV19 and TRBJ2-5, with D unclear. Germline V gives CDR1 LNHDA, CDR2 SQIVND (reference sequence). This CDR3 is built from 14 residues. Trimming removed 5 bases from V and 5 bases from J, with 15 bases in between. DNA for the CDR3: TGTGCCAGTAGTCCGGCAGGCGGTGGCGAGACCCAGTACTTC. Translated, it gives CASSPAGGGETQYF.

This clonotype was seen a few times. The chain links TRBV2 to TRBJ2-6, with D perhaps assigned TRBD1 or TRBD2 (5 bases each). Germline V gene sequence: CDR1 SNHLY, CDR2 FYNNEI. Trimming shortened V by 2 bases and J by 10 bases, and 15 bases separated the two germline ends. CDR3 length: 15 amino acids. The CDR3 here is CASSERSGAVNVLTF. CDR3 DNA sequence: TGTGCCAGCAGTGAACGGTCCGGGGCGGTGAACGTCCTGACTTTC.

The sample holds a few counts of this clonotype. The chain links TRBV7-8 to TRBJ1-1; D is unclear. From germline, CDR1 is SGHVS and CDR2 FQNEAQ. The CDR3 runs 13 residues. V was trimmed by 7 bases and J by 0 bases, leaving 9 bases between them. The CDR3 loop reads CASTAQVNTEAFF. Written as DNA, the CDR3 is TGTGCCAGCACCGCTCAGGTGAACACTGAAGCTTTCTTT.

This clonotype was counted many times. This rearrangement joins TRBV7-9 to TRBJ1-5; 8 nucleotides agree with TRBD1. CDR3 length: 15 amino acids. From germline, CDR1 is SEHNR and CDR2 FQNEAQ (reference sequence). V lost 5 bases and J lost 7; bases outside the gene matches: 10. This CDR3 reads CASSQVGQGTQPQHF. CDR3 nucleotide sequence: TGTGCCAGCAGCCAGGTCGGACAGGGTACCCAGCCCCAGCATTTT.

This clonotype was counted many times. The chain links TRBV7-2 to TRBJ1-1, with 8 bases matching TRBD1. Germline assignment: CDR1 SGHTA and CDR2 FQGNSA. This CDR3 has 15 amino acids. Germline trimming cut 4 bases from V and 5 bases from J; bases unmatched to any gene: 9. The CDR3 here is CASSSRQGSQTEAFF. The DNA of the CDR3 is TGTGCCAGCAGCTCTAGACAGGGGAGCCAAACTGAAGCTTTCTTT.

A few counts support this clonotype. The gene calls are TRBV7-9 and TRBJ1-1; D is uncertain. CDR1 and CDR2 (germline): SEHNR, FQNEAQ (reference sequence). The CDR3 runs to 16 residues. With 11 bases removed from V and 0 bases from J, the gap between germline ends came to 22 bases. The CDR3 spells CAWSVTGLHMNTEAFF. CDR3 sequence (DNA): TGTGCCTGGAGTGTAACGGGGTTACACATGAACACTGAAGCTTTCTTT.

The sample holds many counts of this clonotype. The chain uses TRBV7-6 and TRBJ2-2, with D unclear. The CDR3 spans 18 residues. Germline assignment: CDR1 SGHVS and CDR2 FNYEAQ. Trimming left V 5 bases short and J 0 bases short, with 19 bases between. Written as DNA, the CDR3 is TGTGCCAGCAGCCTATCCGGTTCGACGGGCTCGAACACCGGGGAGCTGTTTTTT. Translated: CASSLSGSTGSNTGELFF.

This sequence joins TRBV6-5 and TRBJ2-2; 7 bases match TRBD1. Trimming removed 6 bases from V and 10 bases from J; junction bases left unmatched: 8. The CDR3 is made up of 13 amino acids. Per germline, CDR1 MNHEY and CDR2 SVGAGI. Here the CDR3 DNA reads TGTGCCAGCAGGGAAACACAGGGGAAGGAGCTGTTTTTT. It is translated as CASRETQGKELFF.

This clonotype was detected many times. The chain is built from TRBV24-1 and TRBJ1-4, with D tentatively TRBD1 (5 bases). V lost 3 bases, J lost 4 bases, and 17 bases lay in between. Germline values: CDR1 KGHDR, CDR2 SFDVKD. CDR3 length: 17 residues. DNA of the CDR3: TGTGCCACCAGTGATGATAAGCAGGGAGGGCATAATGAAAAACTGTTTTTT. Its translation: CATSDDKQGGHNEKLFF.

This clonotype was found a few times. The rearrangement uses TRBV14 and TRBJ1-4, with D unclear. The CDR3 has 14 residues. CDR1 is SGHDN, CDR2 FVKESK, per germline. Trimming removed 3 bases at V and 0 bases at J, with 5 bases between. This CDR3 reads CASSQITTNEKLFF. The CDR3 DNA sequence: TGTGCCAGCAGCCAGATAACAACTAATGAAAAACTGTTTTTT.

The rearrangement uses TRBV20-1 and TRBJ2-7; 7 bases map to TRBD2. CDR1 and CDR2 from the germline V gene are DFQATT and SNEGSKA (reference sequence). With 4 bases clipped from V and 5 bases from J, the junction kept 17 bases outside the gene matches. This CDR3 contains 16 residues. The CDR3, as DNA: TGCAGTGCTACCAGCAGACCAGCGGGAATTATGAACGAGCAGTACTTC. It encodes CSATSRPAGIMNEQYF.

This chain uses TRBV14 with TRBJ2-6, with D perhaps TRBD2 (5 bases). This CDR3 region has 19 residues. Germline values: CDR1 SGHDN, CDR2 FVKESK. V was cut by 4 bases and J by 1 base, with 20 bases left in between. CDR3 sequence: CASSPPRWEFRSGANVLTF. CDR3 nucleotide sequence: TGTGCCAGCAGCCCCCCGAGATGGGAGTTTCGATCTGGGGCCAACGTCCTGACTTTC.

J is TRBJ1-1 and V is TRBV6-5, with D possibly being TRBD1 (5 bases). With 8 bases removed from V and 4 bases from J, the gap between germline ends came to 14 bases. Looked up from germline, CDR1 is MNHEY and CDR2 is SVGAGI. The CDR3 is 13 amino acids. CDR3 sequence: CASRPGGTTEAFF. Written as DNA, the CDR3 is TGTGCCAGCCGCCCGGGGGGTACCACTGAAGCTTTCTTT.

This clonotype is a singleton in its sample. Compared with germline, one end of the junction differs, possibly owing to a read error. The chain joins TRBV7-2 to TRBJ2-7; 9 nucleotides match TRBD1. Per germline, CDR1 SGHTA and CDR2 FQGNSA. This CDR3 contains 13 residues. In nucleotides, the CDR3 is TGTGCCTGCAGCGTTGGGGACAGGGAAAGGCAGTACTTC. Translation: CACSVGDRERQYF.

This clonotype was picked up many times. The gene calls are TRBV20-1 and TRBJ1-6; the D gene is possibly TRBD1 (6 bases). Germline lookup yields CDR1 DFQATT and CDR2 SNEGSKA (reference sequence). V lost 1 base, J lost 0 bases, and 10 bases lay in between. The CDR3 extends over 16 amino acids. The CDR3 loop reads CSARVDRSSYNSPLHF. For the CDR3, the DNA is TGCAGTGCTAGAGTTGACAGGAGCTCCTATAATTCACCCCTCCACTTT.

The chain is built from TRBV10-3 and TRBJ2-6, with a tentative D call TRBD2 (6 bases). Trimming left V 6 bases short and J 10 bases short, with 16 bases between. Germline assignment: CDR1 ENHRY and CDR2 SYGVKD. The CDR3 sequence is 14 residues long. The CDR3 loop is CAIRPQGGDNVLTF. In nucleotides, the CDR3 is TGTGCCATCAGACCCCAAGGCGGGGATAACGTCCTGACTTTC.

The V and J genes are TRBV10-3 and TRBJ1-4; weak D call: TRBD1 (5 bases). The CDR3 is 15 residues long. Germline CDR1 ENHRY, CDR2 SYGVKD. The ends were cut back, 6 bases at V and 7 bases at J, with 18 bases in the middle. The CDR3 DNA sequence: TGTGCCATCAGCCAGACTAGCGGGGGTGGTGAAAAACTGTTTTTT. This codes for CAISQTSGGGEKLFF.

V and J are TRBV7-2 and TRBJ2-7, with 10 bases identical to TRBD1. CDR1 is SGHTA and CDR2 is FQGNSA in the germline V gene. J gave up 0 bases and V 5 bases, and 4 bases lay outside the gene matches. This CDR3 spans 15 amino acids. The CDR3 spells CASSRDRGASYEQYF. The CDR3 coding sequence is TGTGCCAGCAGCAGGGACAGGGGTGCCTCCTACGAGCAGTACTTC.